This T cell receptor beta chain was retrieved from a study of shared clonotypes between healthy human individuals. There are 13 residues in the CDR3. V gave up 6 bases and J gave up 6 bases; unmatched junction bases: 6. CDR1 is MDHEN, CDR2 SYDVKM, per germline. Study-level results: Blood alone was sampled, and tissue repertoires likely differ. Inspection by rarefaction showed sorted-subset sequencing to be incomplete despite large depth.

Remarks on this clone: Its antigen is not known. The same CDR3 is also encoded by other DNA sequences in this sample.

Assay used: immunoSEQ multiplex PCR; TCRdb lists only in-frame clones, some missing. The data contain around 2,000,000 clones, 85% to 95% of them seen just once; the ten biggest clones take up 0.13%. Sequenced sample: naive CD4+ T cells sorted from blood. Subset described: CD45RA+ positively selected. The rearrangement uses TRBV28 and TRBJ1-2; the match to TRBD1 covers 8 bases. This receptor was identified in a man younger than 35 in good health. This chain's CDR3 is CASRQDRVHGYTF. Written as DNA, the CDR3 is TGTGCCAGCAGACAGGACAGGGTCCATGGCTACACCTTC.